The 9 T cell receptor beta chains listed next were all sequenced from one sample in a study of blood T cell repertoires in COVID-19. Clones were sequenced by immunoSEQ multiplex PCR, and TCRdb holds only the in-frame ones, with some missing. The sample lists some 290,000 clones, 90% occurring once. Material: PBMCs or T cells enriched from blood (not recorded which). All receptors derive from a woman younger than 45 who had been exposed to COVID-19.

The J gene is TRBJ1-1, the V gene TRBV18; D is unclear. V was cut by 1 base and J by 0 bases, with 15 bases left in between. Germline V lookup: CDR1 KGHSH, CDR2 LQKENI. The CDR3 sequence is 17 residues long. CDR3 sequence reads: CASSPLIVTNLNTEAFF. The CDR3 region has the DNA TGTGCCAGCTCACCACTAATAGTTACCAACCTGAACACTGAAGCTTTCTTT.

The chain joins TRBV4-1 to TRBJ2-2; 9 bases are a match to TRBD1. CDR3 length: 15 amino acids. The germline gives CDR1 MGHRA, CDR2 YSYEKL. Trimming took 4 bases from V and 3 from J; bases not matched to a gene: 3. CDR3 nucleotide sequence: TGCGCCAGCAGCCCCGGGACAGGGTACACCGGGGAGCTGTTTTTT. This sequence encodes CASSPGTGYTGELFF.

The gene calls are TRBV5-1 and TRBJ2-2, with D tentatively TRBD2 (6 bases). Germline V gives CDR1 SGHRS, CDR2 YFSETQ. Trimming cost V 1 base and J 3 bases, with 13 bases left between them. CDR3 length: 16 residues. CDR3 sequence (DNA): TGCGCCAGCAGCTTGCTGGCTAGCGAGGACACCGGGGAGCTGTTTTTT. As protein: CASSLLASEDTGELFF. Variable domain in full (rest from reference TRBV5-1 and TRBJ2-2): KAGVTQTPRYLIKTRGQQVTLSCSPISGHRSVSWYQQTPGQGLQFLFEYFSETQRNKGNFPGRFSGRQFSNSRSEMNVSTLELGDSALYLCASSLLASEDTGELFFGEGSRLTVL.

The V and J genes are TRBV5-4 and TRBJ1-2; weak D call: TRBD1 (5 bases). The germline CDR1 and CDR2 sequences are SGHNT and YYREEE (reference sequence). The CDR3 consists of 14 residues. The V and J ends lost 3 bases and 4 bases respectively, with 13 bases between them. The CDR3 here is CASSSQGPVYGYTF. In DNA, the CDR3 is TGTGCCAGCAGCTCCCAGGGTCCCGTCTATGGCTACACCTTC.

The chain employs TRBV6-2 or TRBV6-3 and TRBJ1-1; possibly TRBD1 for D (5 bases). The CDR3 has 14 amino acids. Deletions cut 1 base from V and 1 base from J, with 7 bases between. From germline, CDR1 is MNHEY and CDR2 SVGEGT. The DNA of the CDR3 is TGTGCCAGCAGTTACTACGGGGGGAACACTGAAGCTTTCTTT. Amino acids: CASSYYGGNTEAFF.

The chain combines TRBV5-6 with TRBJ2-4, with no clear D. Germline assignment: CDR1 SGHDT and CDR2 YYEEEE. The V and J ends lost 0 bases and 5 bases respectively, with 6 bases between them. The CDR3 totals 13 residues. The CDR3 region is CASSLDAENIQYF. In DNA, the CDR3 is TGTGCCAGCAGCTTGGATGCAGAAAACATTCAGTACTTC.

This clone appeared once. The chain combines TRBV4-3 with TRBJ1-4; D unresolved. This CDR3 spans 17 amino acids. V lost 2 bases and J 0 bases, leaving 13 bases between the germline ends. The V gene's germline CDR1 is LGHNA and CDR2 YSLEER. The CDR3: CASSQTTWSATNEKLFF. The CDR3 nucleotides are TGCGCCAGCAGCCAAACCACCTGGAGTGCAACTAATGAAAAACTGTTTTTT.

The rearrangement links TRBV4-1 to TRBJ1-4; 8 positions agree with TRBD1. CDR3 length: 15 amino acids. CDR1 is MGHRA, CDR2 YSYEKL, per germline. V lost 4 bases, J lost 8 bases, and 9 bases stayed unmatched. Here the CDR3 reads CASSRPGGGVEKLFF. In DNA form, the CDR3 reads TGCGCCAGCAGCCGTCCAGGGGGCGGAGTAGAAAAACTGTTTTTT.

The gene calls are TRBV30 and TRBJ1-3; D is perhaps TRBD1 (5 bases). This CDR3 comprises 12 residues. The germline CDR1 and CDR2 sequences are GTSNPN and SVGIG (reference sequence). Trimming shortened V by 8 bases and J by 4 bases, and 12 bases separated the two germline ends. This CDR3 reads CAGRGYGNTIYF. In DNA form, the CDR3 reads TGTGCCGGAAGGGGTTACGGAAACACCATATATTTT.